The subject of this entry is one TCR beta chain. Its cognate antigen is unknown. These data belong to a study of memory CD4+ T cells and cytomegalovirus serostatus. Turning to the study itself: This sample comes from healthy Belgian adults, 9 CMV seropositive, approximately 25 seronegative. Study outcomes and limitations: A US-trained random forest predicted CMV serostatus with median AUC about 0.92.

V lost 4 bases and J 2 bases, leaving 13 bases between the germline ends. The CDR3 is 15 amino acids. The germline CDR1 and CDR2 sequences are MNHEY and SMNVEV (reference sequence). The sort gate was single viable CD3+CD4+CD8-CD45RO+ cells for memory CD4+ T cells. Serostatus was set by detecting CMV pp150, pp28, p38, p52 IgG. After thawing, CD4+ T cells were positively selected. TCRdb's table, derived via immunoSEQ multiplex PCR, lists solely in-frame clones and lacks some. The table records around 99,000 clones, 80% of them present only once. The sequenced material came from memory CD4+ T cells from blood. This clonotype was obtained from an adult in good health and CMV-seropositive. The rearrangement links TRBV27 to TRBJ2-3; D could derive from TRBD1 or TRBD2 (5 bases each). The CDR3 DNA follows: TGTGCCAGCAGTTCCATTGGGACCCTCACAGATACGCAGTATTTT. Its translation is CASSSIGTLTDTQYF.